Shown below are 32 T cell receptor beta chains from a single sample sequenced in a study of blood T cell repertoires in COVID-19. Measured with immunoSEQ multiplex PCR; TCRdb has only the in-frame clones, and not every one. This table has roughly 250,000 clones, approximately 87% appearing once. Sequencing input: peripheral blood. The source of these receptors is a woman aged 25 to 39 with COVID-19, enrolled during active disease.

The chain employs TRBV1 and TRBJ1-6; TRBD1 is the table's D call, not checked against the DNA. TRBV1 is a documented pseudogene. This CDR3 contains 13 residues. This chain's CDR3 is CTSSQEYQSPLHF. CDR3 coding DNA: TGCACCAGCAGCCAAGAGTACCAGTCACCCCTCCACTTT.

This chain joins TRBV7-9 and TRBJ2-7; D ambiguous. Trimming took off 5 bases at V and 3 bases at J, with 11 bases between the two ends. The germline V gene encodes CDR1 SEHNR and CDR2 FQNEAQ (reference sequence). The CDR3 consists of 13 residues. The CDR3 protein is CASSLRSVYEQYF. The CDR3 coding sequence is TGTGCCAGCAGCCTTAGGAGCGTCTACGAGCAGTACTTC.

The chain joins TRBV11-1 to TRBJ1-1, with D uncertain. This CDR3 region has 13 residues. V lost 2 bases and J lost 1, with 5 bases in between. Germline CDR1 SGHAT, CDR2 FQDESV (reference sequence). The CDR3 sequence: CASSLQENTEAFF. As DNA, the CDR3 is TGTGCCAGCAGCTTACAGGAGAACACTGAAGCTTTCTTT.

The chain carries TRBV7-9 and TRBJ1-2, with D perhaps TRBD1 (6 bases). V gave up 5 bases and J gave up 3 bases, with 16 bases separating them. The CDR3 runs to 15 residues. CDR1 is SEHNR, CDR2 FQNEAQ, per germline (reference sequence). CDR3 sequence: CASSVGETGHYGYTF. The CDR3 bases are TGTGCCAGCAGCGTGGGTGAGACAGGACACTATGGCTACACCTTC.

This clone was counted once. V is TRBV28 and J is TRBJ1-3, with D unclear. Between the trimmed V and J ends, which lost 5 bases and 2 bases, there was a span of 13 bases. Per germline, CDR1 MDHEN and CDR2 SYDVKM. The CDR3 contains 15 residues. The CDR3 is CASSPLPQAGNTIYF. CDR3 DNA sequence: TGTGCCAGCAGTCCCCTCCCGCAGGCTGGAAACACCATATATTTT.

This clone has just a few counts. CDR3 loop: CASSLTGEVYEQYF. CDR3 nucleotides: TGTGCCAGCAGTTTAACAGGGGAGGTGTACGAGCAGTACTTC. V gene TRBV27 combines with J gene TRBJ2-7, with D possibly matching TRBD1 (7 bases). V was cut by 2 bases and J by 4 bases, with 12 bases left in between. The CDR3 runs 14 residues. Per germline, CDR1 MNHEY and CDR2 SMNVEV (reference sequence).

The genes are TRBV7-2 and TRBJ2-7; weak D call: TRBD1 (5 bases). Trimming shortened V by 5 bases and J by 2 bases, and 22 bases separated the two germline ends. The CDR3 is made up of 17 amino acids. CDR1 SGHTA and CDR2 FQGNSA come from the germline V gene. The DNA of the CDR3 is TGTGCCAGCAGCACAGTCTGGGCAGGGTACTCACCCTACGAGCAGTACTTC. This sequence encodes CASSTVWAGYSPYEQYF.

This sequence joins TRBV3-1 (or the pseudogene TRBV3-2) and TRBJ1-2; D gene unclear. V was cut by 3 bases and J by 4 bases, with 12 bases left in between. Per the germline V gene, CDR1 is LGHDT and CDR2 is YNNKEL (reference sequence). There are 14 residues in the CDR3. The CDR3 protein is CASSHTGQSYGYTF. CDR3 DNA: TGTGCCAGCAGCCATACTGGGCAGAGCTATGGCTACACCTTC.

V usage is TRBV27 and J usage is TRBJ2-1; tentative D call: TRBD2 (6 bases). The CDR3 is 15 amino acids. Trimming stripped 6 bases from V and 2 bases from J, with 14 bases between. Germline assignment: CDR1 MNHEY and CDR2 SMNVEV (reference sequence). The CDR3 bases are TGTGCCAGCAGCGGGGCCCGGGGGACCTACAATGAGCAGTTCTTC. Translation gives CASSGARGTYNEQFF.

The chain couples TRBV2 to TRBJ1-2; a possible D gene is TRBD1 (5 bases). Germline V gives CDR1 SNHLY, CDR2 FYNNEI. Trimming took off 8 bases at V and 8 bases at J, with 9 bases between the two ends. The CDR3 totals 10 residues. The CDR3 sequence: CASGDRGYTF. The CDR3 DNA reads as TGTGCCAGCGGAGACAGAGGCTACACCTTC.

Comment on this clone: This sample also contains other DNA sequences that code for the same CDR3. This chain joins TRBV5-1 and TRBJ1-2, with D maybe TRBD1 (6 bases). Germline V gives CDR1 SGHRS, CDR2 YFSETQ. The CDR3 consists of 13 residues. Trimming shortened V by 0 bases and J by 3 bases, and 6 bases separated the two germline ends. In DNA form, the CDR3 reads TGCGCCAGCAGCTTGGCAGGGGACTATGGCTACACCTTC. It codes for CASSLAGDYGYTF.

V usage is TRBV5-1 and J usage is TRBJ1-5, with a tentative D call TRBD1 (6 bases). Trimming pared 4 bases from V and 5 bases from J, leaving 13 bases between. Germline V lookup: CDR1 SGHRS, CDR2 YFSETQ. This CDR3 is built from 14 residues. CDR3 in DNA: TGCGCCAGCAGCACCGGACAGCTAGATCAGCCCCAGCATTTT. Residues: CASSTGQLDQPQHF.

The V and J genes are TRBV25-1 and TRBJ2-7; D might be TRBD1 (6 bases). Between the trimmed V and J ends, which lost 2 bases and 2 bases, there was a span of 10 bases. The CDR3 contains 14 residues. The germline gives CDR1 MGHDK, CDR2 SYGVNS. This CDR3 reads CASSEGTTPYEQYF. In DNA form, the CDR3 reads TGTGCCAGCAGTGAAGGGACAACCCCCTACGAGCAGTACTTC.

The chain links TRBV6-5 to TRBJ2-3; 7 positions agree with TRBD1. The V gene end was trimmed by 9 bases and the J gene end by 1 base; junction bases not matched to a gene: 4. The germline gives CDR1 MNHEY, CDR2 SVGAGI. The CDR3 has 13 residues. The CDR3 nucleotides read TGTGCCAGACCTGGACAGGGCACAGATACGCAGTATTTT. Residues: CARPGQGTDTQYF.

This chain uses TRBV30 with TRBJ2-3; TRBD1 agrees at 8 bases. V lost 1 base and J lost 1; bases outside the gene matches: 1. Germline CDR1 is GTSNPN and CDR2 is SVGIG (reference sequence). CDR3 length: 14 amino acids. DNA of the CDR3: TGTGCCTGGAGTGAACAGGGGGGCACAGATACGCAGTATTTT. Encoded protein: CAWSEQGGTDTQYF.

The count of this clone is one. The V call is TRBV29-1, the J call TRBJ2-7; 9 positions agree with TRBD1. The V and J ends lost 5 bases and 3 bases, in that order; junction bases with no gene match: 8. From germline, CDR1 is SQVTM and CDR2 ANQGSEA. CDR3 length: 14 amino acids. The CDR3 loop reads CSVSGDRGDYEQYF. Written as DNA, the CDR3 is TGCAGCGTTTCCGGCGACAGGGGGGACTACGAGCAGTACTTC.

This clone was detected only once. The J gene is TRBJ1-6, the V gene TRBV6-1; D remains unclear. Deletions cut 2 bases from V and 4 bases from J, with 15 bases between. Per germline, CDR1 MNHNS and CDR2 SASEGT. This CDR3 region has 17 residues. The CDR3 nucleotides read TGTGCCAGCAGTGAAAGCCCGTGGCAGGCTTATAATTCACCCCTCCACTTT. Its protein product is CASSESPWQAYNSPLHF.

CDR3 sequence: CASSRTGGAYNEQFF. For the CDR3, the DNA is TGTGCCAGCAGTCGGACAGGGGGCGCATACAATGAGCAGTTCTTC. This chain joins TRBV6-5 and TRBJ2-1, with TRBD1 matching over 11 bases. Germline CDR1 and CDR2: MNHEY and SVGAGI. The V segment lost 5 bases and the J segment 4 bases; nucleotides outside the gene matches: 4. The CDR3 contains 15 residues.

The V and J genes are TRBV9 and TRBJ2-5, with D possibly matching TRBD2 (5 bases). CDR1 and CDR2 (germline): SGDLS, YYNGEE. Trimming took off 3 bases at V and 1 base at J, with 10 bases between the two ends. CDR3 length: 14 amino acids. The DNA for the CDR3 is TGTGCCAGCAGCGACCGGCTAGCCCAAGAGACCCAGTACTTC. Its protein is CASSDRLAQETQYF.

This chain connects TRBV27 to TRBJ1-2, with TRBD1 identical over 8 bases. The CDR3 covers 13 residues. V was clipped by 5 bases and J by 7 bases; unmatched bases: 6. Per the germline V gene, CDR1 is MNHEY and CDR2 is SMNVEV (reference sequence). The CDR3 DNA sequence: TGTGCCAGCAGTCGACAGGGGACAGGTGGCTACACCTTC. Amino acids: CASSRQGTGGYTF.

This rearrangement joins TRBV13 to TRBJ2-7, with 10 bases fitting TRBD1. The CDR3 extends over 12 amino acids. The V segment lost 5 bases and the J segment 7 bases; nucleotides outside the gene matches: 2. CDR1 PRHDT and CDR2 FYEKMQ come from the germline V gene (reference sequence). The CDR3 DNA reads TGTGCCAGCAGCCCGGACAGGGGGGAGCAGTACTTC. Encoded protein: CASSPDRGEQYF.

Concerning this clone: This CDR3 is also generated by other DNA sequences in the sample. The chain carries TRBV27 and TRBJ1-5, with D hard to call. Trimming cost V 6 bases and J 6 bases, with 12 bases left between them. The CDR3 spans 13 residues. Germline CDR1 reads MNHEY; CDR2 reads SMNVEV (reference sequence). This chain's CDR3 is CASSLSGGQPQHF. CDR3 sequence (DNA): TGTGCCAGCAGCCTCTCCGGAGGTCAGCCCCAGCATTTT.

The sample holds a few counts of this clone. This rearrangement joins TRBV27 to TRBJ2-7; TRBD1 is a possible D gene (5 bases). Germline V gives CDR1 MNHEY, CDR2 SMNVEV (reference sequence). The CDR3 is 14 amino acids. V shed 3 bases and J shed 2 bases, with 11 bases lying between them. The CDR3 DNA is TGTGCCAGCAGTTTTCTGGGGCCGGCCTACGAGCAGTACTTC. Its protein product is CASSFLGPAYEQYF.

The chain combines TRBV12-3 or TRBV12-4 with TRBJ1-1, with a tentative D call TRBD1 (6 bases). There are 13 residues in the CDR3. V shed 7 bases and J shed 7 bases, with 16 bases lying between them. The CDR3 nucleotides read TGTGCCAGCACCCCGGGGGGGCGAATTGAAGCTTTCTTT. Amino acids: CASTPGGRIEAFF.

The chain joins TRBV7-6 to TRBJ2-2, with D possibly matching TRBD1 (6 bases). Germline CDR1 and CDR2: SGHVS and FNYEAQ. V lost 8 bases and J lost 3, with 13 bases in between. The CDR3 runs to 14 residues. This CDR3 is CASQTGSHTGELFF. The CDR3 DNA reads TGTGCCAGCCAAACAGGGTCCCACACCGGGGAGCTGTTTTTT.

The rearrangement uses TRBV7-8 and TRBJ2-6, with D possibly TRBD1 on 6 matching bases. CDR1 is SGHVS, CDR2 FQNEAQ, per germline. The CDR3 runs to 16 residues. V dropped 3 bases and J dropped 0 bases, with 9 bases sitting between them. CDR3 residues: CASSLDSTSGANVLTF. Written as DNA, the CDR3 is TGTGCCAGCAGCTTGGACAGTACCTCTGGGGCCAACGTCCTGACTTTC.

This chain links TRBV2 with TRBJ2-4; 9 bases line up with TRBD2. From germline, CDR1 is SNHLY and CDR2 FYNNEI. This CDR3 region has 16 residues. V gave up 0 bases and J gave up 9 bases; unmatched junction bases: 9. CDR3 region: CASSEARTSEEGIQYF. CDR3 nucleotide sequence: TGTGCCAGCAGTGAAGCCCGGACTAGCGAAGAGGGCATTCAGTACTTC.

The chain links TRBV6-6 to TRBJ2-1, with 12 bases that match TRBD2. CDR1 is MNHNY and CDR2 is SVGAGI in the germline V gene (reference sequence). CDR3 length equals 14 residues. The V segment lost 6 bases and the J segment 7 bases; nucleotides outside the gene matches: 4. CDR3 nucleotide sequence: TGTGCCAGCAGGGGGACTAGCGGGTTGAATGAGCAGTTCTTC. This codes for CASRGTSGLNEQFF.

The chain has TRBV29-1 and TRBJ2-7, with D perhaps matching TRBD1 (6 bases). Germline CDR1 and CDR2: SQVTM and ANQGSEA. The CDR3 runs to 14 residues. The V end lost 6 bases, the J end lost 4 bases, and 19 bases lay between the germline ends. The CDR3, as DNA: TGCAGCGTCGATTACGGGACACCTCCGTACGAGCAGTACTTC. As protein: CSVDYGTPPYEQYF.

The chain combines TRBV19 with TRBJ2-7; D is perhaps TRBD1 (5 bases). Germline V lookup: CDR1 LNHDA, CDR2 SQIVND (reference sequence). Trimming left V 0 bases short and J 7 bases short, with 13 bases between. This CDR3 has 14 residues. CDR3 loop: CASSIELRAKEQYF. Written as DNA, the CDR3 is TGTGCCAGTAGTATAGAGCTCAGGGCCAAGGAGCAGTACTTC.

The genes are TRBV5-8 and TRBJ2-1, with 10 positions matching TRBD1. Trimming took 4 bases from V and 3 from J; bases not matched to a gene: 4. Germline loops: CDR1 SGHTS, CDR2 YDEGEE. The CDR3 runs 15 residues. This CDR3 reads CASSPRDRGYNEQFF. CDR3 bases: TGTGCCAGCAGCCCCCGGGACAGGGGCTACAATGAGCAGTTCTTC.

J is TRBJ1-2 and V is TRBV13, with TRBD1 identical over 9 bases. Germline CDR1 reads PRHDT; CDR2 reads FYEKMQ (reference sequence). CDR3 size: 15 residues. V lost 4 bases and J lost 4; bases outside the gene matches: 7. CDR3 residues: CASSSYRGQSYGYTF. The CDR3, as DNA: TGTGCCAGCAGCTCCTACAGGGGGCAGAGCTATGGCTACACCTTC. Looking up the rest from reference TRBV13 and TRBJ1-2 gives the full variable domain: AAGVIQSPRHLIKEKRETATLKCYPIPRHDTVYWYQQGPGQDPQFLISFYEKMQSDKGSIPDRFSAQQFSDYHSELNMSSLELGDSALYFCASSSYRGQSYGYTFGSGTRLTVV.